Described below is a single T cell receptor (beta chain) sequence and its context. Enrolment of Seattle patients took place during active infection, and they were followed longitudinally. Under the authors' procedure: Counts of nucleated cells, estimated from reference gene primer amplification, were obtained. This table comes from immunoSEQ multiplex PCR, and its TCRdb copy is limited to in-frame clones, with some not included. The V and J calls and clone size were taken over from that table, and D and trimming were inferred from the DNA. The sample lists a few hundred thousand clones; over 75% were seen once. This record comes from a study of blood T cell repertoires in COVID-19. Study context: Spain, Italy and the United States supplied samples that represented acute and convalescent COVID-19.

V dropped 1 base and J dropped 7 bases, with 8 bases sitting between them. CDR1 is MNHNS and CDR2 is SASEGT in the germline V gene. There are 13 residues in the CDR3. The source material was peripheral blood. This chain links TRBV6-1 with TRBJ1-5, with a weak D call TRBD1 (5 bases). This receptor was taken from a human donor with COVID-19, enrolled during active disease. The donor label of this sample is uncertain. CDR3 region: CASSEERTQPQHF. The CDR3 DNA is TGTGCCAGCAGTGAAGAAAGGACACAGCCCCAGCATTTT.